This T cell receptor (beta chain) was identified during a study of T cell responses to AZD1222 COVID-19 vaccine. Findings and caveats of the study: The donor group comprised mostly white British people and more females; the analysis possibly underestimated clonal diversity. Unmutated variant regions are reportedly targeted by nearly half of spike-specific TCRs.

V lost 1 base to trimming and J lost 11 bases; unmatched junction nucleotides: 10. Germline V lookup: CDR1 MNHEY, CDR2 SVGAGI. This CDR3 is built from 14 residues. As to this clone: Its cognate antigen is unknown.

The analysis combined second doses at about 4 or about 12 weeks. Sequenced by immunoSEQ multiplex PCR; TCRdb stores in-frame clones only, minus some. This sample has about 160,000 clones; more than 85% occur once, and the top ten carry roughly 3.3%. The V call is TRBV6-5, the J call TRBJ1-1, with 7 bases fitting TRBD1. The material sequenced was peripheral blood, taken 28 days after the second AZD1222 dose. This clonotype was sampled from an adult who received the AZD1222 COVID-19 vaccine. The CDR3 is CASSYYTGADLAFF. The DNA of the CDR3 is TGTGCCAGCAGTTACTACACAGGGGCGGATCTCGCTTTCTTT.